Below, 7 T cell receptor beta chains from the same sample are listed, as sequenced in a study of T-cell memory formation after mild COVID-19. Via MiXCR, TCRdb re-called the 5' RACE reads, giving one row per CDR3 protein. This sample has 300,000 to 350,000 distinct CDR3 sequences; over 10% occur once, and the top ten carry about 22%. The sequencing sample was made of PBMCs or a T cell subset sorted from them (not recorded which). These receptors were collected from a young man who had mild COVID-19 (a few samples of this study predate the infection). Cell type and time point are not known.

This clonotype was counted between two and nine times. The chain links TRBV9 to TRBJ2-3; possible D gene TRBD1, 6 bases. The germline V and J ends were trimmed by 3 bases and 4 bases, with 21 bases remaining between them. CDR1 and CDR2 from the germline V gene are SGDLS and YYNGEE. The CDR3 contains 17 residues. CDR3 loop: CASSADSGQLLPDTQYF. For the CDR3, the DNA is TGTGCCAGCAGCGCAGACTCCGGACAGCTATTGCCAGATACGCAGTATTTT.

This clonotype was seen only a few times. The gene calls are TRBV6-1 and TRBJ1-2; D possibly corresponds to TRBD1 (5 bases). The CDR3 has 14 residues. Between the trimmed V and J ends, which lost 0 bases and 6 bases, there was a span of 11 bases. The germline CDR1 and CDR2 sequences are MNHNS and SASEGT. The CDR3 loop is CASSEAMGRHGYTF. The CDR3 DNA reads TGTGCCAGCAGTGAAGCGATGGGGCGCCATGGCTACACCTTC.

This clonotype has only a few counts. V gene TRBV7-3 combines with J gene TRBJ2-7; D may correspond to TRBD1 or TRBD2 (5 bases each). CDR1 and CDR2 (germline): SGHTA, FQGTGA. V shed 2 bases and J shed 3 bases, with 11 bases lying between them. The CDR3 spans 14 residues. The CDR3 sequence is CASSLLPGSYEQYF. The CDR3 region has the DNA TGTGCCAGCAGCTTACTGCCAGGGAGCTACGAGCAGTACTTC. Together with reference TRBV7-3 and TRBJ2-7, the CDR3 gives the full variable domain: GAGVSQTPSNKVTEKGKYVELRCDPISGHTALYWYRQSLGQGPEFLIYFQGTGAADDSGLPNDRFFAVRPEGSVSTLKIQRTERGDSAVYLCASSLLPGSYEQYFGPGTRLTVT.

This clonotype has only a few counts. V gene TRBV12-3 or TRBV12-4 combines with J gene TRBJ2-7, with 8 nucleotides matching TRBD1. This CDR3 comprises 14 residues. With V trimmed by 1 base and J by 6 bases, 5 bases remained unmatched. The CDR3 loop reads CASSLGDRLREQYV. The DNA of the CDR3 is TGTGCCAGCAGTTTAGGGGACAGGTTGCGCGAGCAGTACGTC.

This sequence joins TRBV19 and TRBJ1-5; 12 bases line up with TRBD1. The germline V gene encodes CDR1 LNHDA and CDR2 SQIVND (reference sequence). The CDR3 has 15 amino acids. Losses at the gene ends were 5 bases for V and 6 bases for J; bases not matched to a gene: 5. The CDR3 DNA reads as TGTGCCAGTAGTGGGACAGGGGGCTACGGTCAGCCCCAGCATTTT. Amino acid sequence: CASSGTGGYGQPQHF.

This chain connects TRBV10-3 to TRBJ2-5, with D tentatively TRBD1 or TRBD2 (5 bases each). Trimming took off 4 bases at V and 4 bases at J, with 16 bases between the two ends. The CDR3 runs 15 residues. Germline assignment: CDR1 ENHRY and CDR2 SYGVKD. The DNA for the CDR3 is TGTGCCATCAGTGGGAGTCGAGGGGCTGGAGAGACCCAGTACTTC. This gives the protein CAISGSRGAGETQYF.

This clonotype was seen more than once but under ten times. The J gene is TRBJ2-1, the V gene TRBV20-1; 11 positions match TRBD2. The CDR3 extends over 18 amino acids. CDR1 is DFQATT, CDR2 SNEGSKA, per germline (reference sequence). V shed 0 bases, J shed 2 bases, and the junction held 9 bases outside the gene matches. The CDR3 region has the DNA TGCAGTGCTAGAGATCTGGTCCTAGCGGGGGGAACCTACAATGAGCAGTTCTTC. Amino acids: CSARDLVLAGGTYNEQFF.